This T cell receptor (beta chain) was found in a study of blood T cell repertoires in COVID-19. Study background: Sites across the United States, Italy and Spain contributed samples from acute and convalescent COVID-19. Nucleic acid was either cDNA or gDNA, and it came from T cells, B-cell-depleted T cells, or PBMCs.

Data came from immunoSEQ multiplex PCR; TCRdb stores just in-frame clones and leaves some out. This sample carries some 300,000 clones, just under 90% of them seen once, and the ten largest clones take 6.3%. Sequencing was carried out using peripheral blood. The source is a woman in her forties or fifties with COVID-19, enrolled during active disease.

CDR3 loop: CASSFRRGGNQPQHF. DNA for the CDR3: TGTGCCAGCAGTTTTAGGAGGGGAGGAAATCAGCCCCAGCATTTT. This chain connects TRBV27 to TRBJ1-5, with D tentatively TRBD1 (5 bases). The ends were cut back, 3 bases at V and 4 bases at J, with 13 bases in the middle. In germline, CDR1 is MNHEY, CDR2 SMNVEV (reference sequence). The CDR3 spans 15 residues.